This entry lists 9 T cell receptor beta chains sequenced from one sample in a study of control samples from healthy donors and cancer patients. The table came from immunoSEQ multiplex PCR; TCRdb's copy has only in-frame clones and leaves some out. The sample contains 40,000 to 45,000 clones, about three quarters of which appear only once. Sequenced sample: formalin-fixed, paraffin-embedded tissue. These receptors came from a male donor with melanoma.

This chain joins TRBV7-8 and TRBJ1-2; no reliable D call. From germline, CDR1 is SGHVS and CDR2 FQNEAQ. CDR3 size: 13 residues. Trimming took off 1 base at V and 4 bases at J, with 7 bases between the two ends. This CDR3 reads CASSLVVGYGYTF. The CDR3 coding sequence is TGTGCCAGCAGCTTAGTGGTCGGCTATGGCTACACCTTC.

V usage is TRBV19 and J usage is TRBJ1-2; no definite D call. There are 14 residues in the CDR3. The germline V and J ends were trimmed by 9 bases and 3 bases, with 17 bases remaining between them. Germline V gene data show CDR1 as LNHDA and CDR2 as SQIVND (reference sequence). This CDR3 reads CASRPREGYYGYTF. The CDR3 region has the DNA TGTGCCAGCAGACCCCGAGAGGGCTACTATGGCTACACCTTC.

The chain has TRBV28 and TRBJ1-1, with 11 bases that match TRBD1. The germline V gene encodes CDR1 MDHEN and CDR2 SYDVKM. With 5 bases clipped from V and 5 bases from J, the junction kept 7 bases outside the gene matches. The CDR3 is 15 residues long. In DNA, the CDR3 is TGTGCCAGCAGTAACGGAGGACAGGGGGCGACTGAAGCTTTCTTT. The encoded protein is CASSNGGQGATEAFF.

This CDR3 is CATSGDRYEQYF. The CDR3 nucleotides are TGTGCCACCAGTGGGGACCGGTACGAGCAGTACTTC. The gene calls are TRBV24-1 and TRBJ2-7; D is possibly TRBD1 or TRBD2 (5 bases each). V shed 5 bases and J shed 4 bases, with 8 bases lying between them. This CDR3 has 12 residues. Germline V gene lookup returns CDR1 KGHDR and CDR2 SFDVKD.

This chain links TRBV2 with TRBJ2-7; 12 nucleotides line up with TRBD2. The germline CDR1 and CDR2 sequences are SNHLY and FYNNEI. The CDR3 covers 12 residues. V lost 9 bases to trimming and J lost 7 bases; unmatched junction nucleotides: 4. The CDR3 nucleotides are TGTGCCAGGTCTAGCGGGAGGGGAGAGCAGTACTTC. Amino acid sequence: CARSSGRGEQYF.

The chain couples TRBV11-2 to TRBJ1-4; D is possibly TRBD1 (5 bases). CDR3 length: 14 residues. Trimming left V 5 bases short and J 5 bases short, with 12 bases between. Germline CDR1 reads SGHAT; CDR2 reads FQNNGV. The CDR3 protein is CASSRGGENEKLFF. In nucleotides, the CDR3 is TGTGCCAGCAGCCGGGGGGGGGAGAATGAAAAACTGTTTTTT.

The CDR3 reads CASSLRQGDDEQYF. The CDR3 DNA follows: TGTGCCAGCAGCTTAAGGCAGGGTGACGACGAGCAGTACTTC. The rearrangement links TRBV7-8 to TRBJ2-7; maybe TRBD1 (5 bases). The CDR3 contains 14 residues. The germline V gene encodes CDR1 SGHVS and CDR2 FQNEAQ. The V end lost 2 bases, the J end lost 5 bases, and 13 bases lay between the germline ends.

This chain links TRBV7-3 with TRBJ2-1; unclear D gene. CDR1 SGHTA and CDR2 FQGTGA come from the germline V gene. The CDR3 is 13 amino acids. V lost 1 base, J lost 4 bases, and 5 bases lay in between. In DNA form, the CDR3 reads TGTGCCAGCAGCTTAAGGGTGTACAATGAGCAGTTCTTC. As protein: CASSLRVYNEQFF.

This clone showed up just a few times. The chain has TRBV7-8 and TRBJ2-4; D not resolved. V lost 1 base, J lost 0 bases, and 16 bases lay in between. Germline CDR1 and CDR2: SGHVS and FQNEAQ. The CDR3 totals 18 residues. The CDR3 DNA sequence: TGTGCCAGCAGCTTAGTTTCCGGCCAGGCGCTAGCCAAAAACATTCAGTACTTC. Translating gives CASSLVSGQALAKNIQYF.